Following are 26 T cell receptor beta chains from one sample sequenced in a study of T-cell memory formation after mild COVID-19. MiXCR was run by TCRdb on the 5' RACE reads, yielding one entry per CDR3 protein. The repertoire has roughly 600,000 distinct CDR3 sequences, about 20% of them found once; the top ten carry 9.5% to 15%. Sequenced sample: PBMCs or a T cell subset sorted from them (not recorded which). The receptors were sampled from an adult woman who had mild COVID-19 (a few samples of this study predate the infection). Cell type and time point are not known.

The chain is built from TRBV20-1 and TRBJ1-2, with D maybe TRBD1 (5 bases). V lost 1 base and J lost 4, with 16 bases in between. This CDR3 is built from 15 residues. Germline V gene sequence: CDR1 DFQATT, CDR2 SNEGSKA (reference sequence). The CDR3 loop is CSARGVGDAPYGYTF. DNA for the CDR3: TGCAGTGCTAGAGGGGTGGGGGATGCTCCCTATGGCTACACCTTC.

The gene calls are TRBV29-1 and TRBJ1-2; possible D gene TRBD1, 6 bases. V was pared by 2 bases and J by 4 bases, with 14 bases between. Germline V gene data show CDR1 as SQVTM and CDR2 as ANQGSEA. This CDR3 has 14 residues. This CDR3 reads CSVELGGAGYGYTF. The CDR3 DNA reads as TGCAGCGTTGAATTGGGGGGGGCAGGCTATGGCTACACCTTC.

This clonotype appeared a few times. The genes are TRBV6-5 and TRBJ1-4; D gene ambiguous. Germline lookup yields CDR1 MNHEY and CDR2 SVGAGI. The CDR3 length is 12 residues. Trimming removed 6 bases at V and 8 bases at J, with 10 bases between. The CDR3 nucleotides read TGTGCCAGCAGATCAGGAGGGGAAAAACTGTTTTTT. This gives the protein CASRSGGEKLFF.

The chain is built from TRBV20-1 and TRBJ2-5, with 8 nucleotides matching TRBD2. V dropped 3 bases and J dropped 1; count of bases not matched to a gene: 1. Germline CDR1 DFQATT, CDR2 SNEGSKA (reference sequence). The CDR3 is made up of 13 amino acids. CDR3 amino acids: CSASGGVQETQYF. The CDR3 DNA is TGCAGTGCTAGCGGGGGGGTCCAAGAGACCCAGTACTTC.

The chain joins TRBV5-1 to TRBJ2-2; possibly TRBD2 for D (5 bases). Trimming shortened V by 5 bases and J by 6 bases, and 20 bases separated the two germline ends. Germline V gene data show CDR1 as SGHRS and CDR2 as YFSETQ. The CDR3 loop spans 16 amino acids. CDR3 loop: CASRLFAGGNAGELFF. In DNA form, the CDR3 reads TGCGCCAGCAGGCTTTTCGCCGGAGGTAACGCCGGGGAGCTGTTTTTT.

At least ten counts were recorded for this clonotype. This chain uses TRBV7-8 with TRBJ2-1; D may be TRBD2 (5 bases). Trimming left V 1 base short and J 4 bases short, with 11 bases between. This CDR3 is 15 amino acids long. The germline V gene has CDR1 SGHVS and CDR2 FQNEAQ. The CDR3 sequence: CASSLGTVGYNEQFF. CDR3 in DNA: TGTGCCAGCAGCTTAGGGACTGTAGGGTACAATGAGCAGTTCTTC. The complete variable domain, with remaining parts taken from reference TRBV7-8 and TRBJ2-1, reads GAGVSQSPRYKVAKRGQDVALRCDPISGHVSLFWYQQALGQGPEFLTYFQNEAQLDKSGLPSDRFFAERPEGSVSTLKIQRTQQEDSAVYLCASSLGTVGYNEQFFGPGTRLTVL.

V usage is TRBV20-1 and J usage is TRBJ2-3; D is perhaps TRBD2 (6 bases). CDR1 and CDR2 from the germline V gene are DFQATT and SNEGSKA (reference sequence). This CDR3 is 15 amino acids long. V lost 5 bases to trimming and J lost 6 bases, with 21 bases between them. CDR3 in amino acids: CSAYVGGGPMDTQYF. CDR3 DNA: TGCAGTGCTTACGTCGGCGGAGGGCCTATGGATACGCAGTATTTT.

Only a few counts were recorded for this clonotype. The chain combines TRBV30 with TRBJ1-5; no clear D gene. Trimming shortened V by 1 base and J by 7 bases, and 11 bases separated the two germline ends. The CDR3 length is 13 residues. Germline CDR1 GTSNPN, CDR2 SVGIG (reference sequence). CDR3 sequence (DNA): TGTGCCTGGAGTGATCGGGGAGGGCAGCCCCAGCATTTT. Its protein is CAWSDRGGQPQHF.

The V and J genes are TRBV20-1 and TRBJ2-1; D is undetermined. The CDR3 length is 14 residues. The V gene's germline CDR1 is DFQATT and CDR2 SNEGSKA (reference sequence). V was shortened by 6 bases and J by 5 bases, with 17 bases between the two germline ends. CDR3 sequence: CSAPRRQVNNEQFF. In DNA, the CDR3 is TGCAGTGCCCCCCGCCGGCAGGTAAACAATGAGCAGTTCTTC.

The rearrangement joins TRBV2 to TRBJ2-7; no firm D call. V was cut by 5 bases and J by 5 bases, with 10 bases left in between. The CDR3 is 12 amino acids. CDR1 and CDR2 (germline): SNHLY, FYNNEI. CDR3 region: CASSLIFHEQYF. The CDR3 DNA follows: TGTGCCAGCAGTCTAATTTTCCACGAGCAGTACTTC.

Only a few counts were recorded for this clonotype. The chain uses TRBV20-1 and TRBJ2-3; a possible D gene is TRBD2 (6 bases). This CDR3 comprises 19 residues. V gave up 1 base and J gave up 2 bases, with 25 bases separating them. The germline V gene has CDR1 DFQATT and CDR2 SNEGSKA (reference sequence). CDR3 sequence reads: CSARVKGVGRGIFTDTQYF. CDR3 nucleotide sequence: TGCAGTGCTAGAGTCAAGGGAGTTGGCCGCGGGATCTTCACAGATACGCAGTATTTT.

V and J are TRBV5-5 and TRBJ1-2; D gene unclear. V lost 1 base, J lost 0 bases, and 13 bases lay in between. The CDR3 consists of 16 residues. Germline V CDR1 and CDR2: SGHKS, YYEKEE (reference sequence). The CDR3 coding sequence is TGTGCCAGCAGCTTGTGGGCGGGCGGCCCTAACTATGGCTACACCTTC. Translation gives CASSLWAGGPNYGYTF.

The rearrangement uses TRBV2 and TRBJ1-5, with a weak D call TRBD1 (5 bases). Between the trimmed V and J ends, which lost 6 bases and 6 bases, there was a span of 18 bases. Germline values: CDR1 SNHLY, CDR2 FYNNEI. There are 15 residues in the CDR3. The CDR3 region is CASRVWGAAGQPQHF. Here the CDR3 DNA reads TGTGCCAGCAGGGTTTGGGGCGCCGCGGGTCAGCCCCAGCATTTT.

This clonotype has more than one count but fewer than ten. The V call is TRBV7-3, the J call TRBJ1-5; 8 bases fit TRBD1. The CDR3 runs 14 residues. V trimming: 5 bases; J trimming: 6 bases; junction bases outside the gene matches: 6. The germline CDR1 and CDR2 sequences are SGHTA and FQGTGA. DNA for the CDR3: TGTGCCAGCAGCCCGAACAGGGGGGGTCAGCCCCAGCATTTT. Its protein product is CASSPNRGGQPQHF.

The rearrangement uses TRBV4-1 and TRBJ2-1; the D is unclear. From germline, CDR1 is MGHRA and CDR2 YSYEKL. This CDR3 is 14 amino acids long. V was shortened by 4 bases and J by 5 bases, with 12 bases between the two germline ends. CDR3 loop: CASSPMGYHNEQFF. CDR3 nucleotide sequence: TGCGCCAGCAGCCCAATGGGGTACCACAATGAGCAGTTCTTC.

The rearrangement joins TRBV12-3 or TRBV12-4 to TRBJ2-4; D is undetermined. The CDR3 runs 13 residues. Trimming stripped 3 bases from V and 1 base from J, with 4 bases between. For the CDR3, the DNA is TGTGCCAGCAGTTTGAGCGCCAAAAACATTCAGTACTTC. Protein: CASSLSAKNIQYF.

This clonotype was observed a handful of times. This chain links TRBV7-8 with TRBJ1-6; D not resolved. The V end lost 5 bases, the J end lost 8 bases, and 10 bases lay between the germline ends. Germline assignment: CDR1 SGHVS and CDR2 FQNEAQ. The CDR3 contains 13 residues. The CDR3 region is CASSTRVDSPLHF. Written as DNA, the CDR3 is TGTGCCAGCAGCACGAGGGTGGATTCACCCCTCCACTTT.

This clonotype was found many times. The chain links TRBV3-1 to TRBJ2-7; D is perhaps TRBD1 or TRBD2 (5 bases each). V was cut by 3 bases and J by 0 bases, with 12 bases left in between. Germline V gene sequence: CDR1 LGHDT, CDR2 YNNKEL (reference sequence). CDR3 length: 15 residues. The CDR3 loop reads CASSQFSGASYEQYF. The DNA of the CDR3 is TGTGCCAGCAGCCAGTTCTCCGGGGCCTCCTACGAGCAGTACTTC.

The rearrangement links TRBV5-1 to TRBJ1-6; a weak D match, TRBD1 (6 bases). Deletions cut 4 bases from V and 7 bases from J, with 18 bases between. Germline values: CDR1 SGHRS, CDR2 YFSETQ. The CDR3 consists of 16 residues. CDR3 in amino acids: CASSTRGYHINSPLHF. As DNA, the CDR3 is TGCGCCAGCAGCACCAGGGGCTACCACATCAATTCACCCCTCCACTTT.

The sample holds a few counts of this clonotype. The chain carries TRBV5-1 and TRBJ1-2; D ambiguous. V was trimmed by 3 bases and J by 0 bases, leaving 9 bases between them. This CDR3 is 14 amino acids long. Germline V gene lookup returns CDR1 SGHRS and CDR2 YFSETQ. The chain's CDR3 is CASSSTATNYGYTF. Written as DNA, the CDR3 is TGCGCCAGCAGCTCCACAGCTACTAACTATGGCTACACCTTC.

This clonotype was counted between two and nine times. This chain uses TRBV20-1 with TRBJ1-2; 9 bases fit TRBD1. Germline V gene data show CDR1 as DFQATT and CDR2 as SNEGSKA (reference sequence). The CDR3 has 14 amino acids. Trimming removed 0 bases from V and 6 bases from J; junction bases left unmatched: 5. As DNA, the CDR3 is TGCAGTGCTAGAGATTTACAGGGGGCGGATGGCTACACCTTC. It is translated as CSARDLQGADGYTF.

The chain links TRBV30 to TRBJ2-7, with TRBD2 matching over 9 bases. V lost 7 bases, J lost 2 bases, and 6 bases stayed unmatched. The CDR3 has 13 amino acids. Germline V CDR1 and CDR2: GTSNPN, SVGIG (reference sequence). CDR3 protein: CAFGLAPTYEQYF. CDR3 nucleotide sequence: TGTGCCTTCGGACTAGCGCCCACCTACGAGCAGTACTTC.

This clonotype was detected a few times. V and J are TRBV5-5 and TRBJ1-2, with a weak D call TRBD1 (5 bases). Trimming took off 1 base at V and 6 bases at J, with 10 bases between the two ends. The CDR3 is made up of 13 amino acids. Germline V CDR1 and CDR2: SGHKS, YYEKEE (reference sequence). The CDR3 is CASSLQRDDGYTF. DNA of the CDR3: TGTGCCAGCAGCTTGCAAAGGGACGATGGCTACACCTTC.

The chain employs TRBV30 and TRBJ2-3; 7 bases are a match to TRBD2. CDR1 and CDR2 from the germline V gene are GTSNPN and SVGIG (reference sequence). The J segment lost 2 bases and the V segment lost 2 bases, leaving 7 bases of the junction unmatched. The length of the CDR3 is 15 residues. The chain's CDR3 is CAWSSLAVVTDTQYF. CDR3 sequence (DNA): TGTGCCTGGAGTAGTCTAGCGGTTGTCACAGATACGCAGTATTTT. Filled out from reference TRBV30 and TRBJ2-3, the complete variable domain reads SQTIHQWPATLVQPVGSPLSLECTVEGTSNPNLYWYRQAAGRGLQLLFYSVGIGQISSEVPQNLSASRPQDRQFILSSKKLLLSDSGFYLCAWSSLAVVTDTQYFGPGTRLTVL.

V usage is TRBV7-2 and J usage is TRBJ1-5; no reliable D call. CDR1 and CDR2 (germline): SGHTA, FQGNSA. The germline V and J ends were trimmed by 8 bases and 0 bases, with 14 bases remaining between them. CDR3 size: 15 residues. The CDR3 DNA reads as TGTGCCAGCGCTCGGTCAGTACCTAGCAATCAGCCCCAGCATTTT. Protein sequence: CASARSVPSNQPQHF.

The chain is built from TRBV12-3 or TRBV12-4 and TRBJ2-7; no clear D gene. The CDR3 has 14 residues. Trimming stripped 2 bases from V and 0 bases from J, with 8 bases between. This CDR3 is CASSLNQASYEQYF. The CDR3 coding sequence is TGTGCCAGCAGTTTAAACCAGGCCTCCTACGAGCAGTACTTC.